What follows is one T cell receptor (beta chain) and its context. The sample comes from a study of CD8 T cells in Susac syndrome. The ends were cut back, 4 bases at V and 13 bases at J, with 19 bases in the middle. This CDR3 is built from 12 residues. CDR1 is SQVTM and CDR2 is ANQGSEA in the germline V gene. Reverse transcription used about 0.5 to 1 ug RNA and random hexamers. Amplification of TCR beta CDR3 used immunoSEQ multiplex PCR across 54 Vbeta and 13 Jbeta. TCRdb processed the immunoSEQ multiplex PCR reads anew with MiXCR; each CDR3 protein has one entry. Of 200,000 or so distinct CDR3 sequences in the sample, about 95% are singletons; the top ten hold roughly 0.088%. Included as multiple sclerosis controls were treatment-naive patients who had stable or active relapsing-remitting disease. TEMRA cells were FACS-enriched, and CD8+ and CD4+ T cells were isolated negatively.

The source of this sequence is a human donor with multiple sclerosis. Sequenced input: CD4+ T cells from PBMCs. This sequence joins TRBV29-1 and TRBJ1-1; D is unclear. CDR3 residues: CSVGGSSGGDFF. The CDR3 DNA reads TGCAGCGTTGGAGGCAGTAGTGGAGGAGATTTCTTT.